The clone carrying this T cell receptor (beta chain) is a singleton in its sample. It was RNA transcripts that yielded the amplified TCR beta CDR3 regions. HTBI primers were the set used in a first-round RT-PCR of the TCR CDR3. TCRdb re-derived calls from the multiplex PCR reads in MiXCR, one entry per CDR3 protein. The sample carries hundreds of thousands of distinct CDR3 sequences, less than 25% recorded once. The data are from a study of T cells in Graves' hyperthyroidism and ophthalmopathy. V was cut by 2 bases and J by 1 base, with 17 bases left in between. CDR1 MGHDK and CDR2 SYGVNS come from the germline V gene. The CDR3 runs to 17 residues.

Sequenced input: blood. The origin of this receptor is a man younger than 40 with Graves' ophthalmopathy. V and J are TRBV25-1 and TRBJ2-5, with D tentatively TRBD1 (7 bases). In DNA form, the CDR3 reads TGTGCCAGCAGTGAAGTCTGGGCAGGGGGACTCCAAGAGACCCAGTACTTC. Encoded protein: CASSEVWAGGLQETQYF.